Each of the 25 T cell receptor beta chains below was sequenced from the same sample in a study of glioma-infiltrating T cells after dendritic cell vaccination. Measured with immunoSEQ multiplex PCR; TCRdb has only the in-frame clones, and not every one. The data show 25,000 to 35,000 clones, over 90% seen once. The material sequenced was blood, taken before dendritic cell vaccination. The receptors were sampled from a human donor with glioblastoma.

CDR3 in amino acids: CASSLGLAYEQYF. CDR3 coding DNA: TGTGCCAGCAGCTTAGGTCTAGCCTACGAGCAGTACTTC. V is TRBV7-6 and J is TRBJ2-7; D unresolved. CDR1 SGHVS and CDR2 FNYEAQ come from the germline V gene. The CDR3 has 13 amino acids. Trimming shortened V by 1 base and J by 2 bases, and 6 bases separated the two germline ends.

This chain joins TRBV11-3 and TRBJ2-5; 7 positions match TRBD1. This CDR3 contains 15 residues. Germline lookup yields CDR1 SGHNT and CDR2 YENEEA. With V trimmed by 5 bases and J by 2 bases, 8 bases remained unmatched. The CDR3 loop is CASSPTGRRQETQYF. The CDR3 DNA follows: TGTGCCAGCAGCCCGACAGGGCGGCGGCAAGAGACCCAGTACTTC. Together with reference TRBV11-3 and TRBJ2-5, the CDR3 gives the full variable domain: EAGVVQSPRYKIIEKKQPVAFWCNPISGHNTLYWYLQNLGQGPELLIRYENEEAVDDSQLPKDRFSAERLKGVDSTLKIQPAELGDSAVYLCASSPTGRRQETQYFGPGTRLLVL.

The chain links TRBV5-4 to TRBJ1-2, with D possibly matching TRBD1 (5 bases). Per germline, CDR1 SGHNT and CDR2 YYREEE (reference sequence). Trimming removed 0 bases at V and 0 bases at J, with 9 bases between. The CDR3 has 15 residues. The CDR3 DNA sequence: TGTGCCAGCAGCTTGGGCAGGGTAACTAACTATGGCTACACCTTC. Its protein product is CASSLGRVTNYGYTF.

The chain combines TRBV7-2 with TRBJ2-7; 7 nucleotides match TRBD2. The CDR3 contains 13 residues. With 5 bases clipped from V and 7 bases from J, the junction kept 8 bases outside the gene matches. Germline CDR1 reads SGHTA; CDR2 reads FQGNSA. CDR3: CASSPRIGGEQYF. Written as DNA, the CDR3 is TGTGCCAGCAGCCCTAGGATCGGGGGGGAGCAGTACTTC.

V is TRBV6-1 and J is TRBJ2-4; 9 positions agree with TRBD1. The CDR3 length is 15 residues. After removal of 6 bases from V and 0 bases from J, the junction contained 3 bases not matched to a gene. Germline V gene sequence: CDR1 MNHNS, CDR2 SASEGT. DNA of the CDR3: TGTGCCAGCAGAGGACAGGGGAGAGCCAAAAACATTCAGTACTTC. This gives the protein CASRGQGRAKNIQYF.

The chain carries TRBV6-1 and TRBJ1-5; 9 nucleotides agree with TRBD1. The V segment lost 6 bases and the J segment 1 base; nucleotides outside the gene matches: 4. Germline lookup yields CDR1 MNHNS and CDR2 SASEGT. The CDR3 totals 15 residues. The CDR3, as DNA: TGTGCCAGCAGGCTTACAGGGGGCAGCAATCAGCCCCAGCATTTT. Residues: CASRLTGGSNQPQHF.

This clone has only one observation. The chain uses TRBV5-4 and TRBJ1-3, with TRBD1 matching 9 bases. Germline-derived CDR1 and CDR2 are SGHNT and YYREEE (reference sequence). With V trimmed by 4 bases and J by 4 bases, 3 bases remained unmatched. The CDR3 is 14 residues long. As DNA, the CDR3 is TGTGCCAGCAGCCCCGGGACAGGGGGAAACACCATATATTTT. Protein product: CASSPGTGGNTIYF.

V usage is TRBV4-1 and J usage is TRBJ1-1; D may be TRBD1 (6 bases). Trimming cost V 2 bases and J 8 bases, with 12 bases left between them. The germline V gene has CDR1 MGHRA and CDR2 YSYEKL. This CDR3 region has 13 residues. The CDR3 nucleotides are TGCGCCAGCAGCCAAAACAGGGCGGTAGAAGCTTTCTTT. As protein: CASSQNRAVEAFF.

The V gene is TRBV19, the J gene TRBJ2-2, with TRBD1 matching 8 bases. Germline CDR1 LNHDA, CDR2 SQIVND (reference sequence). The trim removed 6 bases at V and 6 bases at J, leaving 3 bases unmatched. CDR3 length equals 13 residues. This chain's CDR3 is CASRQGAAGELFF. The DNA for the CDR3 is TGTGCCAGTAGGCAGGGGGCAGCCGGGGAGCTGTTTTTT.

About this clone itself: The sample holds other DNA sequences that translate to the same CDR3. The rearrangement links TRBV5-1 to TRBJ2-7; TRBD1 matches 9 bases. Per the germline V gene, CDR1 is SGHRS and CDR2 is YFSETQ. The CDR3 sequence is 14 residues long. Trimming cost V 4 bases and J 4 bases; bases outside gene matches: 6. The CDR3 reads CASSQGQGPYEQYF. In DNA, the CDR3 is TGCGCCAGCAGCCAGGGACAGGGACCGTACGAGCAGTACTTC.

This chain joins TRBV6-7 and TRBJ2-5; TRBD2 matches at 9 bases. TRBV6-7 is assigned to the ORF class and has an uncertain function. Germline trimming cut 5 bases from V and 1 base from J; bases unmatched to any gene: 14. CDR3 length: 18 residues. The CDR3: CASSRRCSLTSGQETQYF. Here the CDR3 DNA reads TGTGCCAGCAGTCGCAGATGTTCTCTGACTAGCGGCCAAGAGACCCAGTACTTC.

The chain carries TRBV7-6 and TRBJ2-5; 9 positions match TRBD2. V shed 5 bases, J shed 0 bases, and the junction held 10 bases outside the gene matches. The CDR3 is made up of 17 amino acids. Germline CDR1 is SGHVS and CDR2 is FNYEAQ. DNA of the CDR3: TGTGCCAGCAGCCTCCAAATAGCGGGGGAGTACCAAGAGACCCAGTACTTC. Translation: CASSLQIAGEYQETQYF.

V usage is TRBV18 and J usage is TRBJ2-2; 10 nucleotides align to TRBD1. The junction had 2 bases not matched to a gene; V was cut back by 2 bases and J by 5 bases. Germline V lookup: CDR1 KGHSH, CDR2 LQKENI. This CDR3 is 15 amino acids long. This chain's CDR3 is CASSPGQGGTGELFF. In DNA form, the CDR3 reads TGTGCCAGCTCACCAGGACAGGGGGGAACCGGGGAGCTGTTTTTT.

The chain uses TRBV19 and TRBJ1-2; 7 bases are a match to TRBD1. Germline V lookup: CDR1 LNHDA, CDR2 SQIVND (reference sequence). The CDR3 runs 14 residues. V lost 5 bases to trimming and J lost 8 bases; unmatched junction nucleotides: 11. CDR3 coding DNA: TGTGCCAGTAGTGGGGGACAGTCCCCCTCCGGCTACACCTTC. This sequence encodes CASSGGQSPSGYTF.

This chain links TRBV4-1 with TRBJ2-6, with D perhaps TRBD2 (5 bases). Germline V gene sequence: CDR1 MGHRA, CDR2 YSYEKL. Trimming removed 6 bases from V and 2 bases from J, with 8 bases in between. There are 14 residues in the CDR3. In DNA, the CDR3 is TGCGCCAGCAGACCCGGGGCTGGGGCCAACGTCCTGACTTTC. Translated, it gives CASRPGAGANVLTF.

This sequence joins TRBV5-6 and TRBJ2-7; the D gene is possibly TRBD2 (6 bases). V lost 3 bases, J lost 6 bases, and 19 bases lay in between. The CDR3 is 15 residues long. In germline, CDR1 is SGHDT, CDR2 YYEEEE. This CDR3 is CASSSSIQVEGEQYF. DNA of the CDR3: TGTGCCAGCAGCTCCTCGATACAAGTGGAGGGCGAGCAGTACTTC.

V is TRBV29-1 and J is TRBJ1-4; D call uncertain. The CDR3 runs 14 residues. V lost 4 bases and J lost 0, with 9 bases in between. The germline gives CDR1 SQVTM, CDR2 ANQGSEA. In DNA, the CDR3 is TGCAGCGTTGCCCGGAGTGCAACTAATGAAAAACTGTTTTTT. This encodes CSVARSATNEKLFF.

V and J are TRBV6-5 and TRBJ2-3; D is possibly TRBD1 (6 bases). CDR1 is MNHEY and CDR2 is SVGAGI in the germline V gene. The ends were cut back, 4 bases at V and 4 bases at J, with 12 bases in the middle. CDR3 length: 14 residues. CDR3 nucleotide sequence: TGTGCCAGCAGTTTGCGACAGGCCGCAGATACGCAGTATTTT. Its protein product is CASSLRQAADTQYF.

On this clone: Other DNA sequences in this specimen translate into the identical CDR3. The chain joins TRBV6-1 to TRBJ1-6, with TRBD1 as a possible D gene (5 bases). The germline V and J ends were trimmed by 4 bases and 8 bases, with 15 bases remaining between them. Germline lookup yields CDR1 MNHNS and CDR2 SASEGT. This CDR3 region has 15 residues. In DNA form, the CDR3 reads TGTGCCAGCAGTGCATCCGGGGCTAGCGATTCACCCCTCCACTTT. Translating gives CASSASGASDSPLHF.

The chain recombines TRBV6-5 with TRBJ2-7; 8 bases line up with TRBD2. The CDR3 length is 15 residues. V shed 7 bases and J 2 bases; nucleotides not matched to a gene: 10. Germline V gene data show CDR1 as MNHEY and CDR2 as SVGAGI. The CDR3 DNA sequence: TGTGCCAGCAAGCGAGGCGCGGGGGGACCCTACGAGCAGTACTTC. Translated, it gives CASKRGAGGPYEQYF.

The chain joins TRBV2 to TRBJ2-3, with D possibly being TRBD1 (5 bases). V lost 7 bases and J lost 6, with 17 bases in between. The length of the CDR3 is 14 residues. CDR1 and CDR2 from the germline V gene are SNHLY and FYNNEI. CDR3 residues: CASITGPPPDTQYF. As DNA, the CDR3 is TGTGCCAGCATTACAGGACCCCCGCCTGATACGCAGTATTTT.

This clone has just a few counts. The sample holds other DNA sequences that translate to the same CDR3. The CDR3 reads CASSLRGTEAFF. DNA for the CDR3: TGTGCCAGCTCTTTACGGGGCACTGAAGCTTTCTTT. This rearrangement joins TRBV5-6 to TRBJ1-1; D unresolved. This CDR3 has 12 amino acids. The V gene lost 7 bases and the J gene lost 4 bases, with 11 bases spanning the gap. Germline CDR1 reads SGHDT; CDR2 reads YYEEEE.

V is TRBV7-8 and J is TRBJ1-5, with 9 bases aligning to TRBD1. The CDR3 loop spans 15 amino acids. CDR1 is SGHVS and CDR2 is FQNEAQ in the germline V gene. Unmatched junction bases numbered 6, after V lost 5 bases and J lost 4 bases. DNA for the CDR3: TGTGCCAGCAGCAAACAGGGGGCGAGGAATCAGCCCCAGCATTTT. This codes for CASSKQGARNQPQHF.

This rearrangement joins TRBV2 to TRBJ2-5, with 15 nucleotides matching TRBD2. The CDR3 spans 17 residues. CDR1 is SNHLY and CDR2 is FYNNEI in the germline V gene. The V and J ends lost 7 bases and 4 bases, in that order; junction bases with no gene match: 10. Here the CDR3 reads CASTSPRTSGGAETQYF. In DNA form, the CDR3 reads TGTGCCAGCACCTCTCCCCGGACTAGCGGGGGGGCAGAGACCCAGTACTTC.

This clone has a single count. The chain carries TRBV5-6 and TRBJ2-6; D not resolved. This CDR3 has 17 residues. From germline, CDR1 is SGHDT and CDR2 YYEEEE. V gave up 0 bases and J gave up 1 base, with 11 bases separating them. CDR3 protein: CASSLVIPRSGANVLTF. The DNA of the CDR3 is TGTGCCAGCAGCTTGGTGATACCTCGGTCTGGGGCCAACGTCCTGACTTTC.